This entry concerns a single T cell receptor (beta chain). The sample originates from a study of T cell changes during pregnancy in multiple sclerosis. CDR3 length equals 18 residues. J lost 0 bases, V lost 1 base, and 6 bases had no gene match. CDR1 LGHNA and CDR2 YSLEER come from the germline V gene. Assay used: immunoSEQ multiplex PCR; TCRdb lists only in-frame clones, some missing. Among about 34,000 clones, roughly 91% were seen once, and the ten largest hold 4% to 4.5%. The chain uses TRBV4-3 and TRBJ2-6; the match to TRBD2 covers 7 bases. The starting material was peripheral blood, obtained in the second trimester of pregnancy. The receptor was derived from a female donor in good health, enrolled as a control in a pregnancy study. CDR3 sequence (DNA): TGCGCCAGCAGCCAAGCTGGGGAGGGCTCCTCTGGGGCCAACGTCCTGACTTTC. Translation gives CASSQAGEGSSGANVLTF.